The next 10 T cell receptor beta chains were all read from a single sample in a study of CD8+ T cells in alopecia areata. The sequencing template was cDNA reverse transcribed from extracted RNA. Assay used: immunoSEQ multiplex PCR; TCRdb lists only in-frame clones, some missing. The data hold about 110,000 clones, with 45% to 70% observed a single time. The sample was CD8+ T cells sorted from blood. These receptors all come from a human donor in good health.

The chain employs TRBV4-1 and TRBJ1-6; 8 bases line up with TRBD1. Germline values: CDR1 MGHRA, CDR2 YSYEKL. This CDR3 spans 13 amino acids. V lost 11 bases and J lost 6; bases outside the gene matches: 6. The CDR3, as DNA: TGCGCCGTTAGCCAGGGGGCTAATTCACCCCTCCACTTT. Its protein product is CAVSQGANSPLHF.

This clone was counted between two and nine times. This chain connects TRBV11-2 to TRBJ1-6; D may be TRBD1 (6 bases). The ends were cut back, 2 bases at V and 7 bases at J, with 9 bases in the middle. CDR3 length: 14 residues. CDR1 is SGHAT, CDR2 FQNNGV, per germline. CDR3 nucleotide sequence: TGTGCCAGCAGCTTACGGGGGGCCAATTCACCCCTCCACTTT. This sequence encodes CASSLRGANSPLHF.

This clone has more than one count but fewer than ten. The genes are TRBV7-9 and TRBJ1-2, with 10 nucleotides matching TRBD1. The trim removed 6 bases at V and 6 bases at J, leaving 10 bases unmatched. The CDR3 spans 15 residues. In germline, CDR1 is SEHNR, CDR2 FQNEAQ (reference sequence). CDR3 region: CASRSGTGDIHGYTF. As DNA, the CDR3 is TGTGCCAGCAGGTCCGGGACAGGGGATATCCATGGCTACACCTTC.

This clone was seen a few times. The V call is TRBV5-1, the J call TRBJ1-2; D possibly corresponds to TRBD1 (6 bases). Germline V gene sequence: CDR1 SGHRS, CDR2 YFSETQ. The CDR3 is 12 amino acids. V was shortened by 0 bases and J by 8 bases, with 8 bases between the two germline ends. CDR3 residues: CASSLDREGYTF. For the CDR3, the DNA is TGCGCCAGCAGCTTGGACAGGGAGGGCTACACCTTC. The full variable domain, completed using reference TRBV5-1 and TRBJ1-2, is KAGVTQTPRYLIKTRGQQVTLSCSPISGHRSVSWYQQTPGQGLQFLFEYFSETQRNKGNFPGRFSGRQFSNSRSEMNVSTLELGDSALYLCASSLDREGYTFGSGTRLTVV.

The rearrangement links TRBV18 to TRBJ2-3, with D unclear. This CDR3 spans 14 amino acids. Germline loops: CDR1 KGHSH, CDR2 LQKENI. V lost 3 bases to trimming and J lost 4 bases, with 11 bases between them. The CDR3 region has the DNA TGTGCCAGCTCACCGGGTCAGTTCGCAGATACGCAGTATTTT. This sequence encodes CASSPGQFADTQYF. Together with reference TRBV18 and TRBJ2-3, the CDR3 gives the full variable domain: NAGVMQNPRHLVRRRGQEARLRCSPMKGHSHVYWYRQLPEEGLKFMVYLQKENIIDESGMPKERFSAEFPKEGPSILRIQQVVRGDSAAYFCASSPGQFADTQYFGPGTRLTVL.

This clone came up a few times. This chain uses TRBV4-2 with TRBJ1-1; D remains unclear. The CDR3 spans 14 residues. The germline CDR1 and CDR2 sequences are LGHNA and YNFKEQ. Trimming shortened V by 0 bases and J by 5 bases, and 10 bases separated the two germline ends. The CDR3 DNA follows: TGTGCCAGCAGCCAAGAAGAATGGCAGACTGAAGCTTTCTTT. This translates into CASSQEEWQTEAFF.

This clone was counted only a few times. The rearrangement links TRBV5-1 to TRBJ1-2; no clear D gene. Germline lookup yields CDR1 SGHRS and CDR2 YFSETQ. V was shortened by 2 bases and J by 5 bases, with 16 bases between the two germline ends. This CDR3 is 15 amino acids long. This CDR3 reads CASSFHPGRRYGYTF. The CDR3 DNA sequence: TGCGCCAGCAGCTTTCATCCGGGGAGGCGGTATGGCTACACCTTC.

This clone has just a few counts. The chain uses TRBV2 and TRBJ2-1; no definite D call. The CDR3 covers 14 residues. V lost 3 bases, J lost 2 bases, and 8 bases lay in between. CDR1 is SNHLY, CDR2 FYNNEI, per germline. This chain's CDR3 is CASSEDWAYNEQFF. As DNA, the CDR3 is TGTGCCAGCAGTGAGGATTGGGCCTACAATGAGCAGTTCTTC.

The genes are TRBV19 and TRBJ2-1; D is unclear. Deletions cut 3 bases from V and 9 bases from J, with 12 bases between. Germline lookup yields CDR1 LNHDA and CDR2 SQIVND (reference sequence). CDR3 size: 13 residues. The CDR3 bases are TGTGCCAGTAGTATGATGGGGATGAGTGAGCAGTTCTTC. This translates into CASSMMGMSEQFF. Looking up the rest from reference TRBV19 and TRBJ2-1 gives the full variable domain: DGGITQSPKYLFRKEGQNVTLSCEQNLNHDAMYWYRQDPGQGLRLIYYSQIVNDFQKGDIAEGYSVSREKKESFPLTVTSAQKNPTAFYLCASSMMGMSEQFFGPGTRLTVL.

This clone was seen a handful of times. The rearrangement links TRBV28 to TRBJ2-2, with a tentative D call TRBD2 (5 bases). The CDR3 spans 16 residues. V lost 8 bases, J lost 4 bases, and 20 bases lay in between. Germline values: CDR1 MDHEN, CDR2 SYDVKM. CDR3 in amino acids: CASAPPSTGSTGELFF. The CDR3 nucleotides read TGTGCCAGCGCGCCCCCCTCGACGGGGAGCACCGGGGAGCTGTTTTTT.